This TCR beta chain was profiled in a study of control samples from healthy donors and cancer patients. Trimming cost V 5 bases and J 11 bases; bases outside gene matches: 8. The CDR3 extends over 12 amino acids. CDR1 and CDR2 (germline): MNHEY, SVGAGI. Data came from immunoSEQ multiplex PCR; TCRdb stores just in-frame clones and leaves some out. The data hold 100,000 to 150,000 clones, with more than 90% observed a single time. This clone was picked up one time. Other nucleotide sequences from this sample produce the same CDR3. Specimen: blood. The genes are TRBV6-5 and TRBJ2-7, with 8 bases matching TRBD1. This clonotype originated in a man aged 18 to 30 in good health. The CDR3: CASSQNDRGEYF. The CDR3 DNA reads TGTGCCAGCAGTCAAAACGACAGGGGCGAGTACTTC.